Following are 14 T cell receptor beta chains from one sample sequenced in a study of T cell responses to AZD1222 COVID-19 vaccine. Sequencing used immunoSEQ multiplex PCR; TCRdb keeps in-frame clones, though not all of them. The repertoire holds tens of thousands of clones, over 85% seen once, with about 5.7% in the top ten. The input for sequencing was peripheral blood, taken 28 days after the second AZD1222 dose. These receptors originate from an adult who received the AZD1222 COVID-19 vaccine.

The CDR3 nucleotides read TGTGCCAGCAGCTCCGAGACAGGGCCCTACGAGCAGTACGTC. Translation: CASSSETGPYEQYV. This chain connects TRBV7-8 to TRBJ2-7; 7 bases align to TRBD1. The V and J ends lost 4 bases and 2 bases, in that order; junction bases with no gene match: 5. This CDR3 has 14 residues. CDR1 SGHVS and CDR2 FQNEAQ come from the germline V gene.

V is TRBV11-2 and J is TRBJ2-7; D is possibly TRBD2 (6 bases). There are 12 residues in the CDR3. The germline V gene has CDR1 SGHAT and CDR2 FQNNGV. The V and J ends lost 1 base and 5 bases respectively, with 6 bases between them. CDR3 DNA sequence: TGTGCCAGCAGCTTAGTAGCGGACGAGCAGTACTTC. This codes for CASSLVADEQYF.

The rearrangement links TRBV6-4 to TRBJ2-1, with 10 bases fitting TRBD2. Germline CDR1 reads MRHNA; CDR2 reads SNTAGT. The CDR3 extends over 17 amino acids. The V gene end was trimmed by 4 bases and the J gene end by 1 base; junction bases not matched to a gene: 7. CDR3 loop: CASSGRTSGKSYNEQFF. The CDR3 DNA follows: TGTGCCAGCAGTGGCCGGACTAGCGGAAAGTCCTACAATGAGCAGTTCTTC.

Concerning this clone itself: A read error may account for a junction end that differs from germline. The rearrangement joins TRBV10-3 to TRBJ1-6; maybe TRBD1 (6 bases). Germline assignment: CDR1 ENHRY and CDR2 SYGVKD. This CDR3 is built from 12 residues. CDR3 coding DNA: TGTGCCATCAATGAGGGGGATTCACCCCTCCACTTT. This sequence encodes CAINEGDSPLHF.

The chain uses TRBV6-1 and TRBJ1-3; D is perhaps TRBD1 (6 bases). Germline-derived CDR1 and CDR2 are MNHNS and SASEGT. Trimming removed 4 bases at V and 0 bases at J, with 22 bases between. The CDR3 length is 19 residues. The CDR3 nucleotides read TGTGCCAGCAGTGGAGAGTTGCCCGGGACATCTTACTCTGGAAACACCATATATTTT. Its translation is CASSGELPGTSYSGNTIYF.

The chain combines TRBV18 with TRBJ2-7, with no clear D. CDR3 length equals 12 residues. V dropped 4 bases and J dropped 1 base, with 5 bases sitting between them. The germline gives CDR1 KGHSH, CDR2 LQKENI. This chain's CDR3 is CASSLQSYEQYF. The DNA of the CDR3 is TGTGCCAGCTCACTACAGTCCTACGAGCAGTACTTC.

The gene calls are TRBV30 and TRBJ1-1; D call uncertain. With 4 bases removed from V and 3 bases from J, the gap between germline ends came to 12 bases. The CDR3 loop spans 13 amino acids. Germline loops: CDR1 GTSNPN, CDR2 SVGIG (reference sequence). CDR3 DNA sequence: TGTGCCTGGAATGCAGGCCCTTACACTGAAGCTTTCTTT. Its translation is CAWNAGPYTEAFF.

This chain joins TRBV19 and TRBJ2-5; D not certain. V lost 1 base, J lost 2 bases, and 14 bases lay in between. This CDR3 spans 16 amino acids. CDR1 and CDR2 from the germline V gene are LNHDA and SQIVND (reference sequence). This chain's CDR3 is CASSIGTVIEQETQYF. The CDR3 coding sequence is TGTGCCAGTAGTATAGGCACGGTTATAGAACAAGAGACCCAGTACTTC.

This sequence joins TRBV7-2 and TRBJ2-5; D call uncertain. This CDR3 is built from 16 residues. The germline V gene encodes CDR1 SGHTA and CDR2 FQGNSA. V was clipped by 1 base and J by 2 bases, with 14 bases between them. The CDR3: CASSLVGSVTQETQYF. CDR3 bases: TGTGCCAGCAGCTTAGTCGGGTCGGTAACACAAGAGACCCAGTACTTC.

The chain carries TRBV9 and TRBJ2-3; D remains ambiguous. Germline V gene lookup returns CDR1 SGDLS and CDR2 YYNGEE. CDR3 size: 16 residues. V dropped 0 bases and J dropped 3 bases, with 14 bases sitting between them. The CDR3 reads CASSVEALASTDTQYF. The CDR3 DNA is TGTGCCAGCAGCGTAGAAGCCCTGGCCAGTACAGATACGCAGTATTTT.

This chain connects TRBV7-8 to TRBJ1-4; D gene uncertain. Germline CDR1 is SGHVS and CDR2 is FQNEAQ. The CDR3 sequence is 16 residues long. V was shortened by 3 bases and J by 5 bases, with 16 bases between the two germline ends. The CDR3 sequence is CASSLYSTTQNEKLFF. The DNA for the CDR3 is TGTGCCAGCAGCTTGTACTCGACAACCCAAAATGAAAAACTGTTTTTT. The full variable domain, in which reference TRBV7-8 and TRBJ1-4 provide the parts outside the CDR3, is GAGVSQSPRYKVAKRGQDVALRCDPISGHVSLFWYQQALGQGPEFLTYFQNEAQLDKSGLPSDRFFAERPEGSVSTLKIQRTQQEDSAVYLCASSLYSTTQNEKLFFGSGTQLSVL.

The chain links TRBV4-1 to TRBJ2-4; D unclear. Between the trimmed V and J ends, which lost 2 bases and 5 bases, there was a span of 7 bases. The CDR3 covers 13 residues. The germline CDR1 and CDR2 sequences are MGHRA and YSYEKL. CDR3 sequence: CASSQTLENIQYF. The CDR3 DNA follows: TGCGCCAGCAGCCAAACATTAGAAAACATTCAGTACTTC.

This rearrangement joins TRBV10-3 to TRBJ1-1; D is unresolved. Deletions cut 6 bases from V and 4 bases from J, with 12 bases between. The CDR3 sequence is 13 residues long. CDR1 is ENHRY, CDR2 SYGVKD, per germline. The CDR3 DNA is TGTGCCATCAGCAAGGACTGGGGCACTGAAGCTTTCTTT. Protein product: CAISKDWGTEAFF.

CDR3 protein: CASNPDPSYNEQFF. The CDR3, as DNA: TGTGCCAGCAATCCAGATCCCTCCTACAATGAGCAGTTCTTC. This sequence joins TRBV2 and TRBJ2-1; D is ambiguous. With 7 bases removed from V and 0 bases from J, the gap between germline ends came to 10 bases. This CDR3 region has 14 residues. Per the germline V gene, CDR1 is SNHLY and CDR2 is FYNNEI.